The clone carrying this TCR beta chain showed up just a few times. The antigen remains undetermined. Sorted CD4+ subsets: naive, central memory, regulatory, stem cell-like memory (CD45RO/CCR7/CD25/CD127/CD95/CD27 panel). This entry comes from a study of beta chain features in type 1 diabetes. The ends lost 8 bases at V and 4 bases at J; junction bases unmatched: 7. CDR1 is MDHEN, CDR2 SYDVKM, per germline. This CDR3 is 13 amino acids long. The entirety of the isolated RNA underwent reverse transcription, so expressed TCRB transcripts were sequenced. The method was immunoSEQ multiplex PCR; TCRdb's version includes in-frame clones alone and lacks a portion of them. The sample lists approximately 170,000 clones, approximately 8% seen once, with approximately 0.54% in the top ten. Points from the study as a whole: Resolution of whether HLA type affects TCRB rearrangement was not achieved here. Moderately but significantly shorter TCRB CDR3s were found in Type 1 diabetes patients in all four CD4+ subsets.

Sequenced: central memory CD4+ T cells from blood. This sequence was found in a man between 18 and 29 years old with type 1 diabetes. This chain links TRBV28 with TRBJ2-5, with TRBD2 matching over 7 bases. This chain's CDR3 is CASGREWGETQYF. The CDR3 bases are TGTGCCAGCGGGCGGGAGTGGGGAGAGACCCAGTACTTC.